This record covers a single T cell receptor beta chain. Its antigen remains unidentified. Generated by immunoSEQ multiplex PCR, the TCRdb table keeps only in-frame clones and is missing some. Found here are 150,000 to 200,000 clones, roughly 92% of them singletons; the top ten hold approximately 2.5%. The sample originates from a study of T cell responses to AZD1222 COVID-19 vaccine. Points from the study as a whole: Among vaccine-associated CD4 TCRs, coverage spanned spike, with dominance at 160-218 and 743-854. Nearly half of the spike-specific TCRs reportedly recognize variant regions that carry no mutations. The study found Spike-specific TCR breadth and depth rose after two AZD1222 doses. Possibly, clonal diversity was underestimated; donors were largely white British and included more females.

The sequencing used peripheral blood, collected on day 0 of AZD1222 vaccination. This TCR derives from an adult in good health.

CDR3: CASSFRRDLDTEAFF. In DNA form, the CDR3 reads TGTGCCAGCAGCTTCCGCCGGGATTTGGACACTGAAGCTTTCTTT. The genes are TRBV7-9 and TRBJ1-1; D gene ambiguous. The CDR3 consists of 15 residues. Germline CDR1 SEHNR, CDR2 FQNEAQ (reference sequence). V was clipped by 3 bases and J by 3 bases, with 14 bases between them.